The entry below describes one T cell receptor beta chain. The CDR3 sequence is 15 residues long. The method was immunoSEQ multiplex PCR; TCRdb's version includes in-frame clones alone and lacks a portion of them. The data hold roughly 43,000 clones, with roughly 84% observed a single time. The data originate from a study of blood T cell repertoires in COVID-19. V and J are TRBV21-1 and TRBJ2-5; whether TRBD2, the table's D call, matches the DNA was not checked. TRBV21-1 is shown as a pseudogene. Sequenced sample: peripheral blood. The receptor was isolated from an older woman with acute or convalescent COVID-19. Written as DNA, the CDR3 is TGTGCCAGCAGCAAATTGCGGGGAATGGGAGAGACCCAGTACTTC. As protein: CASSKLRGMGETQYF.